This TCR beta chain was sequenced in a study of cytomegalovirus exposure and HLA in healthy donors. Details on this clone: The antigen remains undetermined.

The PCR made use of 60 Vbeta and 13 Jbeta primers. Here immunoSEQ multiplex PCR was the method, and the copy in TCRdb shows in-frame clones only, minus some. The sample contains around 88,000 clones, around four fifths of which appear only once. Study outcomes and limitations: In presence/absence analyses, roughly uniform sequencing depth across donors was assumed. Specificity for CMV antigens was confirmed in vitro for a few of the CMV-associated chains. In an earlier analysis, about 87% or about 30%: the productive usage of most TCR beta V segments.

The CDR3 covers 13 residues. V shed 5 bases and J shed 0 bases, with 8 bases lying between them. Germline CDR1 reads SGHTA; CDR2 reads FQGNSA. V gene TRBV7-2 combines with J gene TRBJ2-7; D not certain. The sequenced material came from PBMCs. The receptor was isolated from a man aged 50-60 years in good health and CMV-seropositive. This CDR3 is CASSASVSYEQYF. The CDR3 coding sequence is TGTGCCAGCAGCGCCTCAGTCTCCTACGAGCAGTACTTC.